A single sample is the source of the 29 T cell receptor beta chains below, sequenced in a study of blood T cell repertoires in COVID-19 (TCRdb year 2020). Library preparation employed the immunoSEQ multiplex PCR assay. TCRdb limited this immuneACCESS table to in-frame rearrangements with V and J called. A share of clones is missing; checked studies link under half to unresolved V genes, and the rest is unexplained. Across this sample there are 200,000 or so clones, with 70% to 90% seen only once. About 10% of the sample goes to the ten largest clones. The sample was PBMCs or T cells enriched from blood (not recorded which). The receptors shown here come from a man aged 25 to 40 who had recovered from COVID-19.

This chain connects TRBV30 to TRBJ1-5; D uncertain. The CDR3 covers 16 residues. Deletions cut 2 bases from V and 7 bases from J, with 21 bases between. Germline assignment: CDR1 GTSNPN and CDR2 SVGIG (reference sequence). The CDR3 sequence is CAWSSDYERAKQPQHF. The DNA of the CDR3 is TGTGCCTGGAGTTCGGACTACGAAAGGGCAAAGCAGCCCCAGCATTTT.

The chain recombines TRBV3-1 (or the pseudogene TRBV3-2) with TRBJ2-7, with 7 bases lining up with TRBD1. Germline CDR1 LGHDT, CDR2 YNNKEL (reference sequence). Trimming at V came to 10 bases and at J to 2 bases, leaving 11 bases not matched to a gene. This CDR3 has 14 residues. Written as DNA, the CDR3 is TGTGCCACGTCGACAGGGTTTGGGCCCTACGAGCAGTACTTC. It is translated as CATSTGFGPYEQYF.

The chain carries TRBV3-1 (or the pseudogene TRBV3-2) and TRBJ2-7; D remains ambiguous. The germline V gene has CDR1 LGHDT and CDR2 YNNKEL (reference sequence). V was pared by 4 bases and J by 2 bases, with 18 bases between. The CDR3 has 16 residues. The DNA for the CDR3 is TGTGCCAGCAGCCTGGTCCGAGGAGTCTCTCCCTACGAGCAGTACTTC. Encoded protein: CASSLVRGVSPYEQYF.

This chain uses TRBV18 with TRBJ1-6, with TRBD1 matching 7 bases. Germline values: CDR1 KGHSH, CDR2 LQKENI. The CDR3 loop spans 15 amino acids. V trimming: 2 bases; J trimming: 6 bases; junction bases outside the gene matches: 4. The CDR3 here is CASSPDRALNSPLHF. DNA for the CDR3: TGTGCCAGCTCACCAGACAGGGCGCTTAATTCACCCCTCCACTTT.

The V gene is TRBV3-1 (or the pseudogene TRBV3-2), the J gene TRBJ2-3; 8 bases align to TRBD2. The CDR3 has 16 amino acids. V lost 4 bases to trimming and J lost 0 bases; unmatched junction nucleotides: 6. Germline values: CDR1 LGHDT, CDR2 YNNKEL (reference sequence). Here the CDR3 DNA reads TGTGCCAGCAGCCGGCTAGCGGGCTCTAGCACAGATACGCAGTATTTT. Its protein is CASSRLAGSSTDTQYF.

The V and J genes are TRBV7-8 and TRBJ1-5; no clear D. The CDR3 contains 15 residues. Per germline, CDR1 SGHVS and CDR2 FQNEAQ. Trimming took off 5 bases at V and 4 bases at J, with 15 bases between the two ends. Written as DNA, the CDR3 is TGTGCCAGCAGCCTTGACGCCGGAGGAAATCAGCCCCAGCATTTT. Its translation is CASSLDAGGNQPQHF.

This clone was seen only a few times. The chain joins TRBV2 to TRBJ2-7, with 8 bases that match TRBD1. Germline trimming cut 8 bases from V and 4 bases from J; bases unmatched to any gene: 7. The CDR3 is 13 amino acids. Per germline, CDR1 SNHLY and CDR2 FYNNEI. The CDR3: CASGNNRGYEQYF. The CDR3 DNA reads TGTGCCAGCGGTAATAACAGGGGGTACGAGCAGTACTTC.

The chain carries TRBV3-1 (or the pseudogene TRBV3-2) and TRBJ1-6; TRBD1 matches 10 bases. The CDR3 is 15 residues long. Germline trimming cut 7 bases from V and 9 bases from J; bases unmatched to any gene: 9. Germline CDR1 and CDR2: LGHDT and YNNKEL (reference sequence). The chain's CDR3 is CASTPQGQGSSPLHF. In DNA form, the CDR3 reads TGTGCCAGCACCCCTCAGGGACAGGGGTCTTCACCCCTCCACTTT.

The CDR3 bases are TGTGCCAGCAGGAACTCCATGAACACTGAAGCTTTCTTT. Residues: CASRNSMNTEAFF. The chain uses TRBV7-8 and TRBJ1-1, with D hard to call. V gave up 6 bases and J gave up 0 bases, with 8 bases separating them. Germline V gives CDR1 SGHVS, CDR2 FQNEAQ. The CDR3 is 13 amino acids.

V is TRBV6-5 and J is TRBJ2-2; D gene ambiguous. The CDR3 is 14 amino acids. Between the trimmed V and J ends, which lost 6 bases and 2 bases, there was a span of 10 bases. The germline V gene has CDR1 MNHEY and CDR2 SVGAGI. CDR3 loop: CASRLRYNTGELFF. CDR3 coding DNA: TGTGCCAGCAGACTCCGGTATAACACCGGGGAGCTGTTTTTT.

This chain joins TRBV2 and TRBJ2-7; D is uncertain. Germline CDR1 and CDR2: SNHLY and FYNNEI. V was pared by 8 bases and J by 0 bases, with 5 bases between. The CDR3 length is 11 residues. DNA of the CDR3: TGTGCCAGCTTGTACTCCTACGAGCAGTACTTC. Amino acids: CASLYSYEQYF. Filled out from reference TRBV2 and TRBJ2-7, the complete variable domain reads EPEVTQTPSHQVTQMGQEVILRCVPISNHLYFYWYRQILGQKVEFLVSFYNNEISEKSEIFDDQFSVERPDGSNFTLKIRSTKLEDSAMYFCASLYSYEQYFGPGTRLTVT.

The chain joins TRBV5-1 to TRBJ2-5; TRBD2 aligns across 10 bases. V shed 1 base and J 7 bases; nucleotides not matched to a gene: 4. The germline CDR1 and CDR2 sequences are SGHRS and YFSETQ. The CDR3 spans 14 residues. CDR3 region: CASSLSSGSRTQYF. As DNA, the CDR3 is TGCGCCAGCAGCTTGTCTAGCGGGAGTAGGACCCAGTACTTC.

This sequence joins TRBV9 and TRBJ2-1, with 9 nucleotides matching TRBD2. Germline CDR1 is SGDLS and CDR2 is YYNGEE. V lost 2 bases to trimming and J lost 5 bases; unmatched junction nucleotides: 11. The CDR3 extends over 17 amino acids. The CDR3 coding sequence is TGTGCCAGCAGCGTGGGGATCTTGTCTAGCGGGAACAATGAGCAGTTCTTC. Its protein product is CASSVGILSSGNNEQFF.

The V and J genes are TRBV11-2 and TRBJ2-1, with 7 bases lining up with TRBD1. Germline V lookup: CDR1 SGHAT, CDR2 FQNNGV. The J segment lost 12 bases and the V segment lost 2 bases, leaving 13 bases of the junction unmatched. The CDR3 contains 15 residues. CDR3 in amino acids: CASSLSFGTAAAQFF. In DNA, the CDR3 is TGTGCCAGCAGCTTATCCTTCGGGACAGCCGCGGCGCAGTTCTTC.

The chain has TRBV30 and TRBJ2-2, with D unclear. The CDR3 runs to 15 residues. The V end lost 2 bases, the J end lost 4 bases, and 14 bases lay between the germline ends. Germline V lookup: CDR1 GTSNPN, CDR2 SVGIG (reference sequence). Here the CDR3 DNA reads TGTGCCTGGAGTATTGAGCAGGTGCTCACCGGGGAGCTGTTTTTT. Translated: CAWSIEQVLTGELFF.

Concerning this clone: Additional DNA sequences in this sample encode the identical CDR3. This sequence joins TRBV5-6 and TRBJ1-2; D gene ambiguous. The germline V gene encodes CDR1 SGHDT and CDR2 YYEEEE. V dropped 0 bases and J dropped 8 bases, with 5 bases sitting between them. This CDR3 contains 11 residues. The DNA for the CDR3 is TGTGCCAGCAGCTTGGCGGGGGGCTACACCTTC. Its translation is CASSLAGGYTF.

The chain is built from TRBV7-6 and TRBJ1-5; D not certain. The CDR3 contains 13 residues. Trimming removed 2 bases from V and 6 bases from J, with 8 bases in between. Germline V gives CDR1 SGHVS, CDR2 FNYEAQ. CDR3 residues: CASSLTKTQPQHF. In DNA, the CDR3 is TGTGCCAGCAGCTTAACTAAGACTCAGCCCCAGCATTTT.

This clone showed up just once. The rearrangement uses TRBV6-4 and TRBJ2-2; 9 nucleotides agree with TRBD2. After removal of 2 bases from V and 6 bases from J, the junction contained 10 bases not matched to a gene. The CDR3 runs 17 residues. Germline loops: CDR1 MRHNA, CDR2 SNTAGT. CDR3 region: CASSDDWTSDWAGELFF. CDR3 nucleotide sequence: TGTGCCAGCAGTGACGACTGGACTAGCGATTGGGCCGGGGAGCTGTTTTTT.

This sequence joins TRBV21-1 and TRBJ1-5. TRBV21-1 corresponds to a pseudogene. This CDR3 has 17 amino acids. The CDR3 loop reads CASSKGGGSLSNQPQHF. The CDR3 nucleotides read TGTGCCAGCAGCAAAGGGGGAGGGAGTCTCAGCAATCAGCCCCAGCATTTT.

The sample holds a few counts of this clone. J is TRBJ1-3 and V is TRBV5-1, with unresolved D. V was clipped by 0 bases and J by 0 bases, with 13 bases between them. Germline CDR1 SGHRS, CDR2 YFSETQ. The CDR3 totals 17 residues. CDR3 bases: TGCGCCAGCAGCTTGGGTTCGGTTTCAAGCTCTGGAAACACCATATATTTT. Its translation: CASSLGSVSSSGNTIYF. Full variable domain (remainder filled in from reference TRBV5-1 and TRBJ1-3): KAGVTQTPRYLIKTRGQQVTLSCSPISGHRSVSWYQQTPGQGLQFLFEYFSETQRNKGNFPGRFSGRQFSNSRSEMNVSTLELGDSALYLCASSLGSVSSSGNTIYFGEGSWLTVV.

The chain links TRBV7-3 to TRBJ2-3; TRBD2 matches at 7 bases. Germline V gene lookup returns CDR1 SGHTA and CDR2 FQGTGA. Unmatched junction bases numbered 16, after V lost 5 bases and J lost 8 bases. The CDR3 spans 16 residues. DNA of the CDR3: TGTGCCAGCAGCCCGGGGGGAAGCGGGGCGAGGGGTACGCAGTATTTT. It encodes CASSPGGSGARGTQYF.

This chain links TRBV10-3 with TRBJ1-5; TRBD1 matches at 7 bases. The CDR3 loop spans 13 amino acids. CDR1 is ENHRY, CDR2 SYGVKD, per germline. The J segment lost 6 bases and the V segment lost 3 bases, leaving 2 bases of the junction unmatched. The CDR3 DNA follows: TGTGCCATCAGTGACGAGGGGGCTCAGCCCCAGCATTTT. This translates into CAISDEGAQPQHF.

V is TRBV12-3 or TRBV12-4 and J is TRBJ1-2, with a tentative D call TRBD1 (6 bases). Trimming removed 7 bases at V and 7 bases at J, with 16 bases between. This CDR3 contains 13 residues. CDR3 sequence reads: CASTSTPTGGYTF. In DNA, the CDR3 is TGTGCCAGCACCTCCACCCCGACAGGTGGCTACACCTTC.

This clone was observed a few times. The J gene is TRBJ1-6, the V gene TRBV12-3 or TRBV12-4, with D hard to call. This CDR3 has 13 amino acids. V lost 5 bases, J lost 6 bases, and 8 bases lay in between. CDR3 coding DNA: TGTGCCAGCAGTCGACAAGTTAATTCACCCCTCCACTTT. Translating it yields CASSRQVNSPLHF.

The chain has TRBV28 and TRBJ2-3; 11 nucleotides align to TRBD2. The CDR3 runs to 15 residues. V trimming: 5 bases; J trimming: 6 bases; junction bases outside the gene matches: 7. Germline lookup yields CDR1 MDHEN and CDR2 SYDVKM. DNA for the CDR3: TGTGCCAGCAGTCGACTAGCGGGAACGCCGGATACGCAGTATTTT. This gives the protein CASSRLAGTPDTQYF.

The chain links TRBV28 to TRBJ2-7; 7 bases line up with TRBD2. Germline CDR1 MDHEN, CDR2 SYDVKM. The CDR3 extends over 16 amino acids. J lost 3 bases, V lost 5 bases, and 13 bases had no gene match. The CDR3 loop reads CASSKSLGRAIYEQYF. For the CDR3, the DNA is TGTGCCAGCAGTAAATCCCTGGGGAGGGCAATCTACGAGCAGTACTTC.

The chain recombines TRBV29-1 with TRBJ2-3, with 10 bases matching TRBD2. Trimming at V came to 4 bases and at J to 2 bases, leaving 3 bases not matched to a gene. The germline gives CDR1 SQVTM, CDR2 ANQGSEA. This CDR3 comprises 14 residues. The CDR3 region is CSVGTSGYTDTQYF. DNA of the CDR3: TGCAGCGTTGGGACTAGCGGATACACAGATACGCAGTATTTT.

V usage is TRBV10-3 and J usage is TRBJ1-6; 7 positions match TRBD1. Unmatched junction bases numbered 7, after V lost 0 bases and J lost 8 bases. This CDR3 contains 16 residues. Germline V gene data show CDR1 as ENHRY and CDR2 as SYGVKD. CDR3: CAISESTTGSDSPLHF. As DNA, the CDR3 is TGTGCCATCAGTGAGTCCACGACAGGGTCAGATTCACCCCTCCACTTT.

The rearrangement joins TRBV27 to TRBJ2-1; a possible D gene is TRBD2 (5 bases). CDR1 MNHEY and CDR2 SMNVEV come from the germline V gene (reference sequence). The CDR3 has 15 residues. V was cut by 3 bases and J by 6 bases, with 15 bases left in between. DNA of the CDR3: TGTGCCAGCAGTTTCAGTTCGGGATGGGGCAATGAGCAGTTCTTC. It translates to CASSFSSGWGNEQFF.